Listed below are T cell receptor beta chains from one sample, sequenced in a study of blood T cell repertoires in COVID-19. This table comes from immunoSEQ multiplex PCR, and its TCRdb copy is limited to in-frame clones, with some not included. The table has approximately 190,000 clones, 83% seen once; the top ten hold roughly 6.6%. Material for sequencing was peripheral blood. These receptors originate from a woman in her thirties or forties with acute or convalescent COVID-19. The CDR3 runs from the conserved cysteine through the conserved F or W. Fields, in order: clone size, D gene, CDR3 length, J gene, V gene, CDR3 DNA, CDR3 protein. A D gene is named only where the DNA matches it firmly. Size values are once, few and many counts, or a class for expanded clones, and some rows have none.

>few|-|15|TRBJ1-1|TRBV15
TGTGCCACCAGTTATGACAATCGGACTCCCACTGAAGCTTTCTTT
CATSYDNRTPTEAFF
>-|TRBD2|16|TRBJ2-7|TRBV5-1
TGCGCCAGCAGCTTCCCTAGCGGGACACCTCCCTACGAGCAGTACTTC
CASSFPSGTPPYEQYF
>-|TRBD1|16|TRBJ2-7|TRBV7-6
TGTGCCAGCAGCCCAGAGGAAGGACAGGGATCCTACGAGCAGTACTTC
CASSPEEGQGSYEQYF
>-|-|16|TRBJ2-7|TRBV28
TGTGCCAGCAGTCCACCTTACGGACTCGCAGACTACGAGCAGTACTTC
CASSPPYGLADYEQYF
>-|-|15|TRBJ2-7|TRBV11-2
TGTGCCAGCAGCCCCGGACGGGAGAGCTCCTACGAGCAGTACTTC
CASSPGRESSYEQYF
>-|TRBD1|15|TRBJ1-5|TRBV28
TGTGCCAGCAGCCTCGAGGGACAGGGAGATCAGCCCCAGCATTTT
CASSLEGQGDQPQHF
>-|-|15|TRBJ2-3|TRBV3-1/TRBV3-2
TGTGCCAGCAGCCAAGCCCAGGACAGCTGGACTACGCAGTATTTT
CASSQAQDSWTTQYF
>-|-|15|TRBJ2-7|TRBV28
TGTGCCAGCAGTCCCCCATACCGGGGATCGTACGAGCAGTACTTC
CASSPPYRGSYEQYF
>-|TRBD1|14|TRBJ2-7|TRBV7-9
TGTGCCAGCAGCTGGGACAGAACTTCCTACGAGCAGTACTTC
CASSWDRTSYEQYF
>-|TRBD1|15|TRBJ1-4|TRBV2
TGTGCCAGCAGTTCCGGACAGGTTCAACATGAAAAACTGTTTTTT
CASSSGQVQHEKLFF
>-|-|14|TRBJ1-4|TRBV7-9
TGTGCCAGCAGCCCCGACAGACGATATGAAAAACTGTTTTTT
CASSPDRRYEKLFF
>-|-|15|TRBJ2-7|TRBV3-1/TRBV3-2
TGTGCCAGCAGCCAAATTCCCTCCTCGTCGGGGGAGCAGTACTTC
CASSQIPSSSGEQYF
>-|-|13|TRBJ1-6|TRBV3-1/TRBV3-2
TGTGCCAGCAGCCCGACGAGGCCCCCACCCCTCCACTTT
CASSPTRPPPLHF
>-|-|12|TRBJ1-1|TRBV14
TGTGCCAGCAGCCAATGGGGAGGGGCGGCTTTCTTT
CASSQWGGAAFF
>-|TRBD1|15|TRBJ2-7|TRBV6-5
TGTGCCAGCAACCAACCAGGGGGTCCCCCCTACGAGCAGTACTTC
CASNQPGGPPYEQYF
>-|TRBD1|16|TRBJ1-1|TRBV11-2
TGTGCCAGCAGCCAGAAAATAGAAGGGGGCAGAACTGAAGCTTTCTTT
CASSQKIEGGRTEAFF
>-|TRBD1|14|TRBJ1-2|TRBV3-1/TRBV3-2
TGTGCCAGCAGCCAATTAGGGGGCTACTATGGCTACACCTTC
CASSQLGGYYGYTF
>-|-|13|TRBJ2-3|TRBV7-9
TGTGCCAGCAGTTCTCAGGGCACAGATACGCAGTATTTT
CASSSQGTDTQYF
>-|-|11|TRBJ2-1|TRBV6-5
TGTGCCAGCAGAAATAGTCTTGAGCAGTTCTTC
CASRNSLEQFF
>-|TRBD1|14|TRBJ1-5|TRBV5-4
TGTGCCAGCAGCGCACTACAGGGGGAGCAGCCCCAGCATTTT
CASSALQGEQPQHF
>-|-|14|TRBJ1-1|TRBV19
TGTGCCAGTAGTATTCCAGGGATGAACACTGAAGCTTTCTTT
CASSIPGMNTEAFF
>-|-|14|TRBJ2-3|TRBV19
TGTGCCAGTAGTTTTGTCTGGGGCCGGGATACGCAGTATTTT
CASSFVWGRDTQYF
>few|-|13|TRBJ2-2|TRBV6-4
TGTGCCAGCAGTGGACAGGACACCGGGGAGCTGTTTTTT
CASSGQDTGELFF
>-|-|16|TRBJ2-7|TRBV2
TGTGCCAGCAGTGAAAGTGTCCAGACTCGAACCTACGAGCAGTACTTC
CASSESVQTRTYEQYF
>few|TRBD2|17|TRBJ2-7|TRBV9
TGTGCCAGCAGCGTTAGCGGACTAGCGGGAGACTTGTACGAGCAGTACTTC
CASSVSGLAGDLYEQYF